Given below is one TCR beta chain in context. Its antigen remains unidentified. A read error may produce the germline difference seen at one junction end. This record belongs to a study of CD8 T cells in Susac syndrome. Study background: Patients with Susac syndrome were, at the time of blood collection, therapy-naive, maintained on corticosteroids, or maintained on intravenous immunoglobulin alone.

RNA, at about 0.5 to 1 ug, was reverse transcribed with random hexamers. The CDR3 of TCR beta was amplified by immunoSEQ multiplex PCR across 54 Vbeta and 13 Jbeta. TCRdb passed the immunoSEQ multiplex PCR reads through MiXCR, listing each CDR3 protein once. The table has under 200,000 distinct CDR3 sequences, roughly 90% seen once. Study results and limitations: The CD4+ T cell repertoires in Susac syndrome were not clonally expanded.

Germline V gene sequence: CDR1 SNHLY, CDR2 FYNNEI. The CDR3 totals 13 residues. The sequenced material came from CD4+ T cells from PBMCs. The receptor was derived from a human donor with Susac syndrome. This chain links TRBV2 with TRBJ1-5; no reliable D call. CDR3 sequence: CASREEVEAPQHF. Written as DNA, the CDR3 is TGTGCCAGCAGGGAAGAAGTTGAGGCCCCCCAGCATTTT.